Listed below are T cell receptor beta chains from one sample, sequenced in a study of T cells in Graves' hyperthyroidism and ophthalmopathy. TCRdb processed the multiplex PCR reads anew with MiXCR; each CDR3 protein has one entry. The sample records 200,000 to 250,000 distinct CDR3 sequences, around 15% being singletons. Input material: blood. All receptors come from a woman aged 18-30 years with Graves' ophthalmopathy. The CDR3 runs from the conserved cysteine through the conserved F or W. The D gene is left open where the match is weak. For some rows the clone size is stated as once, few or many, or as a class when expanded; others skip it.

V gene: TRBV7-3
CDR3 length: 18
clone size: few
D gene: TRBD1
J gene: TRBJ1-2
CDR3 DNA: TGTGCCAGCAGCTCCCCTGGGACAGGGGAGAGCCGGTCGTATGGCTACACCTTC
CDR3 protein: CASSSPGTGESRSYGYTF

V gene: TRBV20-1
CDR3 length: 13
clone size: many
D gene: -
J gene: TRBJ1-5
CDR3 DNA: TGCAGTGCTAGAGGGCAGAGCAATCAGCCCCAGCATTTT
CDR3 protein: CSARGQSNQPQHF

V gene: TRBV20-1
CDR3 length: 11
clone size: many
D gene: -
J gene: TRBJ1-1
CDR3 DNA: TGCAGTGCTAGGCACAGGGTTTCAGCTTTCTTT
CDR3 protein: CSARHRVSAFF

V gene: TRBV20-1
CDR3 length: 12
clone size: many
D gene: -
J gene: TRBJ1-2
CDR3 DNA: TGCAGTGCTAGTAGGGGGGCTGACGGCTACACCTTC
CDR3 protein: CSASRGADGYTF

V gene: TRBV5-1
CDR3 length: 14
clone size: -
D gene: TRBD2
J gene: TRBJ2-5
CDR3 DNA: TGCGCCAGCAGCACTGGGACTAGCGGAGAGACCCAGTACTTC
CDR3 protein: CASSTGTSGETQYF

V gene: TRBV27
CDR3 length: 13
clone size: many
D gene: -
J gene: TRBJ1-2
CDR3 DNA: TGTGCCAGCAGTTATCGGGACAACTATGGCTACACCTTC
CDR3 protein: CASSYRDNYGYTF

V gene: TRBV9
CDR3 length: 16
clone size: many
D gene: -
J gene: TRBJ2-3
CDR3 DNA: TGTGCCAGCAGCGTAGTGGCCAGCGGTAGCACAGATACGCAGTATTTT
CDR3 protein: CASSVVASGSTDTQYF

V gene: TRBV5-8
CDR3 length: 13
clone size: many
D gene: -
J gene: TRBJ2-1
CDR3 DNA: TGTGCCAGCAGCGACGTGGTGCGAGATGAGCAGTTCTTC
CDR3 protein: CASSDVVRDEQFF

V gene: TRBV11-2
CDR3 length: 17
clone size: many
D gene: TRBD2
J gene: TRBJ2-3
CDR3 DNA: TGTGCCAGCAGCTTGGGGACTAGCGGGGGCCGTAAAGATACGCAGTATTTT
CDR3 protein: CASSLGTSGGRKDTQYF

V gene: TRBV28
CDR3 length: 19
clone size: -
D gene: TRBD2
J gene: TRBJ2-1
CDR3 DNA: TGTGCCAGCAACCCAACGGTGAGGACTAGCGGGGGGTTTGCCTATGAGCAGTTCTTC
CDR3 protein: CASNPTVRTSGGFAYEQFF

V gene: TRBV5-1
CDR3 length: 16
clone size: many
D gene: -
J gene: TRBJ1-1
CDR3 DNA: TGCGCCAGCAGCTTGGCCCAGGGCGGCATGAACACTGAAGCTTTCTTT
CDR3 protein: CASSLAQGGMNTEAFF

V gene: TRBV7-7
CDR3 length: 19
clone size: few
D gene: -
J gene: TRBJ1-6
CDR3 DNA: TGTGCTAGCAGCCCCGGGCGGCGATCTGCACTCCCCATCGGGTCACCCCTCCACTTT
CDR3 protein: CASSPGRRSALPIGSPLHF

V gene: TRBV7-9
CDR3 length: 17
clone size: many
D gene: TRBD2
J gene: TRBJ2-5
CDR3 DNA: TGTGCCAGCAGCTTCCCGACTAGCGGGGGGGCCCGGGAGACCCAGTACTTC
CDR3 protein: CASSFPTSGGARETQYF

V gene: TRBV4-3
CDR3 length: 16
clone size: -
D gene: TRBD2
J gene: TRBJ2-1
CDR3 DNA: TGCGCCAGCAGCCGAAATAGCGGGAGGGTTTACAATGAGCAGTTCTTC
CDR3 protein: CASSRNSGRVYNEQFF

V gene: TRBV2
CDR3 length: 12
clone size: -
D gene: -
J gene: TRBJ2-1
CDR3 DNA: TGTGCCAGCGCTAGACAAGCCAATGAGCAGTTCTTC
CDR3 protein: CASARQANEQFF

V gene: TRBV11-3
CDR3 length: 12
clone size: many
D gene: -
J gene: TRBJ2-7
CDR3 DNA: TGTGCCAGCAGCTTAGAAAGGGGGGAGCAGTACTTC
CDR3 protein: CASSLERGEQYF

V gene: TRBV5-1
CDR3 length: 17
clone size: few
D gene: TRBD1
J gene: TRBJ1-4
CDR3 DNA: TGCGCCAGCAGTGGGACAGGGGGCTTCGGTGGTAAAGAAAAACTGTTTTTT
CDR3 protein: CASSGTGGFGGKEKLFF

V gene: TRBV29-1
CDR3 length: 13
clone size: many
D gene: -
J gene: TRBJ1-1
CDR3 DNA: TGCAGCGTCACCGGACAGCTGAACACTGAAGCTTTCTTT
CDR3 protein: CSVTGQLNTEAFF

V gene: TRBV19
CDR3 length: 15
clone size: -
D gene: -
J gene: TRBJ2-2
CDR3 DNA: TGTGCCAGTAGGGCGGGTAGCGTTTTAACCGGGGAGCTGTTTTTT
CDR3 protein: CASRAGSVLTGELFF

V gene: TRBV5-1
CDR3 length: 16
clone size: few
D gene: TRBD2
J gene: TRBJ2-5
CDR3 DNA: TGCGCCAGCAGCTTGGTGGCTAGCGGGGGGAAAGAGACCCAGTACTTC
CDR3 protein: CASSLVASGGKETQYF

V gene: TRBV27
CDR3 length: 17
clone size: many
D gene: -
J gene: TRBJ2-6
CDR3 DNA: TGTGCCAGCAGTTTCATAGACAGCTTCTCTGGGGCCAACGTCCTGACTTTC
CDR3 protein: CASSFIDSFSGANVLTF

V gene: TRBV7-2
CDR3 length: 15
clone size: many
D gene: -
J gene: TRBJ2-1
CDR3 DNA: TGTGCCAGCAGCAAGGGCGTTGCCCTCCACAATGAGCAGTTCTTC
CDR3 protein: CASSKGVALHNEQFF

V gene: TRBV19
CDR3 length: 14
clone size: -
D gene: -
J gene: TRBJ1-5
CDR3 DNA: TGTGCCAGTAGTATACTCAGCCTTCATCAGCCCCAGCATTTT
CDR3 protein: CASSILSLHQPQHF

V gene: TRBV6-2/TRBV6-3
CDR3 length: 16
clone size: many
D gene: TRBD2
J gene: TRBJ2-3
CDR3 DNA: TGTGCCAGCACCCCCCGGGTAGCGGGGAGCACAGATACGCAGTATTTT
CDR3 protein: CASTPRVAGSTDTQYF

V gene: TRBV7-9
CDR3 length: 16
clone size: many
D gene: TRBD2
J gene: TRBJ2-5
CDR3 DNA: TGTGCCAGCAGCCCTACTAGCGGGGGGGCCGGGGAGACCCAGTACTTC
CDR3 protein: CASSPTSGGAGETQYF

V gene: TRBV7-2
CDR3 length: 15
clone size: many
D gene: TRBD2
J gene: TRBJ2-2
CDR3 DNA: TGTGCCAGCAGCCTAACTAGCGGGAGGGCCGGGGAGCTGTTTTTT
CDR3 protein: CASSLTSGRAGELFF

V gene: TRBV4-2
CDR3 length: 17
clone size: few
D gene: TRBD2
J gene: TRBJ2-5
CDR3 DNA: TGTGCCAGCAGCCAAGTTTCGGCGGGGGGGTACCAAGAGACCCAGTACTTC
CDR3 protein: CASSQVSAGGYQETQYF

V gene: TRBV7-2
CDR3 length: 13
clone size: few
D gene: TRBD2
J gene: TRBJ2-7
CDR3 DNA: TGTGCCAGCCTCTCAGCCCGGGGGGAAGGGCAGTACTTC
CDR3 protein: CASLSARGEGQYF

V gene: TRBV9
CDR3 length: 16
clone size: many
D gene: -
J gene: TRBJ1-6
CDR3 DNA: TGTGCCAGCAGCGTAGGGAACAGGGTTGGTAATTCACCCCTCCACTTT
CDR3 protein: CASSVGNRVGNSPLHF

V gene: TRBV7-2
CDR3 length: 12
clone size: few
D gene: -
J gene: TRBJ2-1
CDR3 DNA: TGTGCCAGCAGCCTAGTGGTCAATGAGCAGTTCTTC
CDR3 protein: CASSLVVNEQFF

V gene: TRBV7-2
CDR3 length: 15
clone size: many
D gene: -
J gene: TRBJ2-3
CDR3 DNA: TGTGCCAGCACCCTTAGATACGAAGGTGGAGATACGCAGTATTTT
CDR3 protein: CASTLRYEGGDTQYF

V gene: TRBV11-2
CDR3 length: 13
clone size: -
D gene: -
J gene: TRBJ2-7
CDR3 DNA: TGTGCCAGCAGCTTACCACGGCACTACGAGCAGTACTTC
CDR3 protein: CASSLPRHYEQYF

V gene: TRBV14
CDR3 length: 13
clone size: few
D gene: -
J gene: TRBJ2-5
CDR3 DNA: TGTGCCAGCAGCCAGGGACCCCGCGGAGCCCAGTACTTC
CDR3 protein: CASSQGPRGAQYF